These 4 T cell receptor beta chains share one sample of origin, sequenced in a study of blood T cell repertoires in COVID-19. Sequencing was performed with immunoSEQ multiplex PCR; in TCRdb, only in-frame clones are kept and a portion is missing. The sample contains some 260,000 clones, roughly 89% of which appear only once. The source material was PBMCs or T cells enriched from blood (not recorded which). The receptors here all came from a man in his forties who had recovered from COVID-19.

V and J are TRBV4-3 and TRBJ1-1; 8 nucleotides match TRBD1. V lost 5 bases to trimming and J lost 10 bases; unmatched junction nucleotides: 9. Germline V gives CDR1 LGHNA, CDR2 YSLEER. The CDR3 runs 13 residues. Here the CDR3 reads CASSSGQGRVAFF. The CDR3 region has the DNA TGCGCCAGCAGCTCCGGACAGGGTCGGGTAGCTTTCTTT.

This clone was found once. This sequence joins TRBV5-1 and TRBJ1-4; a weak D match, TRBD1 (6 bases). The CDR3 is 13 residues long. Germline V gene lookup returns CDR1 SGHRS and CDR2 YFSETQ. V was shortened by 4 bases and J by 6 bases, with 10 bases between the two germline ends. For the CDR3, the DNA is TGCGCCAGCAGCCGGGGACATGATGAAAAACTGTTTTTT. This encodes CASSRGHDEKLFF.

The chain is built from TRBV11-2 and TRBJ2-2; TRBD2 might be the D (5 bases). Trimming left V 4 bases short and J 1 base short, with 13 bases between. In germline, CDR1 is SGHAT, CDR2 FQNNGV. This CDR3 is built from 16 residues. The CDR3 region has the DNA TGTGCCAGCAGCTCGGCAACGGCGGGGAACACCGGGGAGCTGTTTTTT. Its translation: CASSSATAGNTGELFF.

This sequence joins TRBV5-1 and TRBJ2-1; 10 bases are a match to TRBD2. The germline V gene has CDR1 SGHRS and CDR2 YFSETQ. V shed 4 bases, J shed 0 bases, and the junction held 10 bases outside the gene matches. The CDR3 consists of 18 residues. CDR3 nucleotides: TGCGCCAGCAGCGGGGGACTAGCGAGCCTGAGCTCCTACAATGAGCAGTTCTTC. Residues: CASSGGLASLSSYNEQFF.